This T cell receptor beta chain emerged from a study of T cell responses to AZD1222 COVID-19 vaccine (dated by TCRdb to 2020 to 2023). For the study in its entirety: AZD1222 recipients given second doses at about 4 weeks or at about 12 weeks were pooled, since spike-specific TCR depth and breadth were not found to differ between the two schedules. Trial participants were enrolled into age subgroups of 18-55, 56-69 and 70-plus years, which contained about 150, 28 and 57 TCR-sequenced participants, respectively. A total of 230 or so trial participants underwent TCR sequencing, of whom roughly 210 received two doses of AZD1222 and around 26 received two doses of the MenACWY control vaccine. Study-wide findings and limitations: Conclusions about previously exposed vaccinees were limited because only six AZD1222 recipients were SARS-CoV-2 seropositive at baseline. Vaccine-associated CD4 TCRs spanned the whole spike protein, with dominant responses in regions 160-218 and 743-854. Reportedly, close to half of the unique spike-specific TCRs recognized epitopes lying outside the regions that are mutated in the B.1.351 and B.1.1.7 variants. Spike-specific TCR breadth and depth rose significantly after two AZD1222 doses compared with day 0 and with MenACWY recipients. Because no samples from the day 14 peak response were available, repertoires could be characterized only after the peak T cell response. Participants were mostly white British, with more females than males. The authors suggested clonal diversity may have been underestimated. In the small 56-69-year group, the increase in depth fell short of significance, most likely because of low power.

The CDR3 regions of human TCRbeta chains were subjected to immunosequencing. In the source study's methods: Repertoire TCRs were checked for matches against a reference library of SARS-CoV-2-specific TCRs that had been generated using the MIRA antigen-specificity platform. Breadth meant the fraction of unique TCRs that were SARS-CoV-2-associated, whereas depth meant the fraction of total T cells that were SARS-CoV-2-associated. Using the MIRA data, each spike-specific TCR was mapped to the spike region that the TCR reacts to and placed in a CD4 or CD8 class. Log10-transformed breadth and depth values were compared by one-way ANOVA with Sidak's multiple comparisons tests. TCRdb stores this immuneACCESS table with in-frame sequences only. Part of the clones is absent; in the studies checked, under half of the shortfall reflects unresolved V genes, and no reason is known for the rest. The D gene and trimming were derived from the DNA, and the V and J assignments and clone size from that table. This sample is represented by about 150,000 clones; 88% of them were singletons. The ten largest make up around 3.1% of the sample.

On this clone itself: Its antigen is not yet known. No much larger clone is present one base from it, and per-base qualities are unavailable.

Reading the label with the study, this specimen's time point is: baseline before first vaccination. Samples from vaccinated people were obtained from the UK trials COV001 and COV002, which included a single-blind randomized controlled phase 2/3 trial of AZD1222 (ChAdOx1 nCoV-19) in healthy adults. Trial participant PBMC samples were collected at day 0 and day 28 after the second dose for TCRbeta chain sequencing. The receptor's source is an adult in good health. The sample was peripheral blood, taken on day 0 of AZD1222 vaccination.

The CDR3 region has the sequence CASSLRTGGIYTF. Here is the DNA: TGCGCCAGCAGTTTACGGACAGGGGGCATCTACACCTTC. The V and J genes are TRBV5-1 and TRBJ1-2, with 11 central nucleotides matching TRBD1. Taken from the germline V gene, the CDR1 and CDR2 loops are SGHRS and YFSETQ. The junction shows trimming of 5 bases on V and 10 bases on J, and the gene matches do not reach 7 bases of it. The cysteine opens and the phenylalanine closes a CDR3 of 13 amino acids. Only the CDR3 portion is preserved as DNA: 39 bases, with reading frame beginning at the first base.